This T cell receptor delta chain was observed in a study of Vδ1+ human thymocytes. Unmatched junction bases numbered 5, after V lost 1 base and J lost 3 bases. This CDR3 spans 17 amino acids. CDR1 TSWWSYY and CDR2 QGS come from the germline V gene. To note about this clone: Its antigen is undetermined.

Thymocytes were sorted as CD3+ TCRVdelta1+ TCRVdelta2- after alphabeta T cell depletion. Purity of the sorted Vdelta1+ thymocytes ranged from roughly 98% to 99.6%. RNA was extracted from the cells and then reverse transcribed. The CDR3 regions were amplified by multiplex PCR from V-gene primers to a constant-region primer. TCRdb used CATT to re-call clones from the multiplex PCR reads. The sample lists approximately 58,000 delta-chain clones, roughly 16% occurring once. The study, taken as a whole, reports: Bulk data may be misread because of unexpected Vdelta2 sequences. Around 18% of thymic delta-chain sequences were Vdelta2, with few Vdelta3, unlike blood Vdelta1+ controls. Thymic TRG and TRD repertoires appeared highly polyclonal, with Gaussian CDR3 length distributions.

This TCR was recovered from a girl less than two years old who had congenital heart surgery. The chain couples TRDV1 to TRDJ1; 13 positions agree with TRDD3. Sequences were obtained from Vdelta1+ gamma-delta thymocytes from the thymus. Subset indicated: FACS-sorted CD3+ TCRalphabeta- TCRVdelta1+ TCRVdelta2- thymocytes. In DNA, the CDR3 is TGTGCTCTTGGGGAACCTTGGACTGGGGGATACGCCGATAAACTCATCTTT. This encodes CALGEPWTGGYADKLIF.